Below, 25 T cell receptor beta chains from the same sample are listed, as sequenced in a study of early T cells in non-severe SARS-CoV-2 infection. TCRdb reprocessed the 5' RACE reads via MiXCR and lists one record per CDR3 protein. The sample lists about 76,000 distinct CDR3 sequences, around 12% occurring once. Sequencing input: whole blood. Receptors were obtained from an adult who was a healthcare worker with PCR-confirmed SARS-CoV-2 infection or an uninfected control (not recorded which).

This clonotype was detected only a few times. The chain couples TRBV21-1 to TRBJ2-1. TRBV21-1 is a documented pseudogene. There are 13 residues in the CDR3. CDR3 amino acids: CASSVADGCEQFF. The DNA for the CDR3 is TGTGCCAGCAGCGTGGCGGATGGGTGTGAGCAGTTCTTC.

This chain uses TRBV24-1 with TRBJ2-3, with D perhaps TRBD2 (5 bases). Germline assignment: CDR1 KGHDR and CDR2 SFDVKD. V was trimmed by 1 base and J by 8 bases, leaving 12 bases between them. This CDR3 is 14 amino acids long. The CDR3 DNA reads as TGTGCCACCAGTGATTTAGGAGAGGGAGTTACGCAGTATTTT. Its protein product is CATSDLGEGVTQYF.

This clonotype has only a few counts. The V call is TRBV11-3, the J call TRBJ2-3; weak D call: TRBD2 (6 bases). CDR3 length equals 14 residues. The V gene's germline CDR1 is SGHNT and CDR2 YENEEA. The ends were cut back, 4 bases at V and 2 bases at J, with 10 bases in the middle. The CDR3 protein is CASSYRGYTDTQYF. In DNA, the CDR3 is TGTGCCAGCAGCTACCGGGGGTACACAGATACGCAGTATTTT.

This clonotype came up a few times. The rearrangement links TRBV14 to TRBJ2-5; D gene uncertain. This CDR3 spans 13 amino acids. V was trimmed by 4 bases and J by 6 bases, leaving 12 bases between them. Germline values: CDR1 SGHDN, CDR2 FVKESK. The CDR3 DNA follows: TGTGCCAGCAGCCCCGGTGTAGAGAAGACCCAGTACTTC. Amino acid sequence: CASSPGVEKTQYF.

This clonotype was found a few times. The rearrangement joins TRBV18 to TRBJ2-5, with 9 bases matching TRBD1. V lost 5 bases and J lost 4; bases outside the gene matches: 8. In germline, CDR1 is KGHSH, CDR2 LQKENI. The CDR3 consists of 15 residues. CDR3 loop: CASSAAGQGRETQYF. CDR3 coding DNA: TGTGCCAGCTCAGCCGCTGGACAGGGGCGAGAGACCCAGTACTTC.

This clonotype occurred many times. The chain joins TRBV7-9 to TRBJ2-1; 12 bases align to TRBD2. From germline, CDR1 is SEHNR and CDR2 FQNEAQ (reference sequence). V shed 5 bases and J 9 bases; nucleotides not matched to a gene: 8. The CDR3 has 15 residues. The CDR3 sequence: CASSTGLAGGGEQFF. The CDR3 nucleotides read TGTGCCAGCAGCACGGGACTAGCGGGTGGAGGTGAGCAGTTCTTC.

This clonotype showed up many times. The rearrangement joins TRBV29-1 to TRBJ1-6; tentatively, D is TRBD1 (5 bases). V dropped 6 bases and J dropped 6 bases, with 15 bases sitting between them. Per germline, CDR1 SQVTM and CDR2 ANQGSEA. The CDR3 loop spans 14 amino acids. The CDR3, as DNA: TGCAGCGTAACTTGGGGCATGAGTAATTCACCCCTCCACTTT. Its protein product is CSVTWGMSNSPLHF.

The gene calls are TRBV28 and TRBJ1-5, with 7 bases identical to TRBD1. The germline CDR1 and CDR2 sequences are MDHEN and SYDVKM. The CDR3 extends over 14 amino acids. V gave up 3 bases and J gave up 7 bases; unmatched junction bases: 6. CDR3 protein: CASSLRQGGQPQHF. As DNA, the CDR3 is TGTGCCAGCAGTTTGCGACAGGGTGGCCAGCCCCAGCATTTT.

The rearrangement uses TRBV3-1 and TRBJ2-7; perhaps TRBD1 as D (5 bases). Germline loops: CDR1 LGHDT, CDR2 YNNKEL (reference sequence). With 6 bases removed from V and 0 bases from J, the gap between germline ends came to 12 bases. The CDR3 totals 14 residues. CDR3 sequence (DNA): TGTGCCAGCAGGCGAGGTAGGGGCTCCTACGAGCAGTACTTC. Translation gives CASRRGRGSYEQYF.

About this clonotype itself: Since a much larger clone is just one base distant, this may be a read error. V is TRBV7-2 and J is TRBJ2-1, with a possible D match to TRBD1 (5 bases). CDR3 length equals 15 residues. CDR1 is SGHTA, CDR2 FQGNSA, per germline. CDR3 sequence reads: CVTPARPGLTNEQFF. CDR3 in DNA: TGTGTCACCCCAGCTCGTCCAGGGTTAACCAATGAGCAGTTCTTC.

This clonotype was observed at least ten times. This rearrangement joins TRBV12-3 or TRBV12-4 to TRBJ2-3; TRBD2 matches 12 bases. CDR3 length: 16 residues. The junction had 8 bases not matched to a gene; V was cut back by 4 bases and J by 6 bases. The CDR3 loop is CASSWKTSGGGDTQYF. The DNA for the CDR3 is TGTGCCAGCAGTTGGAAGACTAGCGGGGGAGGGGATACGCAGTATTTT.

This clonotype occurred a few times. The chain links TRBV27 to TRBJ1-1; D gene ambiguous. V dropped 6 bases and J dropped 1 base, with 15 bases sitting between them. Per germline, CDR1 MNHEY and CDR2 SMNVEV (reference sequence). The CDR3 is 15 residues long. The CDR3 DNA follows: TGTGCCAGCAGAAGAATGGCAGGAGGGAACACTGAAGCTTTCTTT. As protein: CASRRMAGGNTEAFF.

In its sample, this clonotype was seen many times. CDR3 bases: TGTGCCAGCAGTTCCCCGACGGGGGGGATATACACTGAAGCTTTCTTT. It specifies CASSSPTGGIYTEAFF. The chain couples TRBV27 to TRBJ1-1, with a possible D match to TRBD1 (5 bases). From germline, CDR1 is MNHEY and CDR2 SMNVEV (reference sequence). The CDR3 sequence is 16 residues long. Trimming pared 4 bases from V and 3 bases from J, leaving 18 bases between.

The sample holds a few counts of this clonotype. CDR3 protein: CASSTGTDVNNQPQHF. The CDR3 coding sequence is TGTGCCAGTTCGACCGGGACAGACGTAAACAATCAGCCCCAGCATTTT. The chain employs TRBV18 and TRBJ1-5, with TRBD1 identical over 7 bases. Germline CDR1 KGHSH, CDR2 LQKENI. This CDR3 contains 16 residues. The V and J ends lost 9 bases and 3 bases, in that order; junction bases with no gene match: 14.

This clonotype was counted many times. V usage is TRBV4-1 and J usage is TRBJ2-2; 14 nucleotides line up with TRBD2. This CDR3 region has 20 residues. The ends lost 4 bases at V and 0 bases at J; junction bases unmatched: 10. Germline values: CDR1 MGHRA, CDR2 YSYEKL. CDR3 coding DNA: TGCGCCAGCAGCCGGACGGGACTAGCGGGAGCGGGTGCGAACACCGGGGAGCTGTTTTTT. Residues: CASSRTGLAGAGANTGELFF.

J is TRBJ1-1 and V is TRBV5-1; possible D gene TRBD1, 5 bases. Deletions cut 2 bases from V and 1 base from J, with 9 bases between. CDR1 and CDR2 from the germline V gene are SGHRS and YFSETQ. The CDR3 has 14 residues. CDR3 amino acids: CASSLRQGNTEAFF. As DNA, the CDR3 is TGCGCCAGCAGCTTACGGCAGGGGAACACTGAAGCTTTCTTT.

In this sample, this clonotype turned up many times. The genes are TRBV10-3 and TRBJ1-3, with D perhaps TRBD1 (5 bases). Trimming took off 2 bases at V and 4 bases at J, with 12 bases between the two ends. The CDR3 spans 15 residues. CDR1 is ENHRY and CDR2 is SYGVKD in the germline V gene. The CDR3 reads CAISETPGLGNTIYF. CDR3 DNA sequence: TGTGCCATCAGTGAGACTCCAGGGTTAGGAAACACCATATATTTT.

This clonotype appeared many times. V gene TRBV11-2 combines with J gene TRBJ2-3; D gene unclear. This CDR3 spans 17 amino acids. The V and J ends lost 3 bases and 2 bases respectively, with 18 bases between them. CDR1 and CDR2 (germline): SGHAT, FQNNGV. This chain's CDR3 is CASSFRPPRGFTDTQYF. CDR3 DNA: TGTGCCAGCAGCTTCCGGCCCCCCCGAGGTTTCACAGATACGCAGTATTTT. The whole variable domain, remainder taken from reference TRBV11-2 and TRBJ2-3, is EAGVAQSPRYKIIEKRQSVAFWCNPISGHATLYWYQQILGQGPKLLIQFQNNGVVDDSQLPKDRFSAERLKGVDSTLKIQPAKLEDSAVYLCASSFRPPRGFTDTQYFGPGTRLTVL.

The chain combines TRBV15 with TRBJ1-3, with TRBD1 as a possible D gene (5 bases). The CDR3 extends over 17 amino acids. Germline-derived CDR1 and CDR2 are LNHNV and YYDKDF (reference sequence). Trimming shortened V by 3 bases and J by 3 bases, and 18 bases separated the two germline ends. The CDR3 DNA sequence: TGTGCCACCAGCAGTTATGGACGGGGGGTATTTGGAAACACCATATATTTT. Its translation is CATSSYGRGVFGNTIYF.

This sequence joins TRBV14 and TRBJ2-7; TRBD2 aligns across 12 bases. The CDR3 sequence is 16 residues long. CDR1 and CDR2 (germline): SGHDN, FVKESK. Trimming at V came to 0 bases and at J to 3 bases, leaving 3 bases not matched to a gene. DNA for the CDR3: TGTGCCAGCAGCCAAGATCCTAGCGGGAGGGTCTACGAGCAGTACTTC. Its translation: CASSQDPSGRVYEQYF.

This clonotype was recorded at least ten times. The chain uses TRBV5-1 and TRBJ2-7; no clear D gene. Trimming left V 0 bases short and J 5 bases short, with 9 bases between. The CDR3 runs 13 residues. Germline-derived CDR1 and CDR2 are SGHRS and YFSETQ. The CDR3 coding sequence is TGCGCCAGCAGCTTGGGGCAGCCTAACGAGCAGTACTTC. Protein sequence: CASSLGQPNEQYF.

The V call is TRBV27, the J call TRBJ2-7; no clear D. CDR3 length: 14 residues. With 5 bases removed from V and 5 bases from J, the gap between germline ends came to 16 bases. CDR1 is MNHEY and CDR2 is SMNVEV in the germline V gene (reference sequence). The CDR3: CASSPHPQGHEQYF. In DNA form, the CDR3 reads TGTGCCAGCAGTCCGCATCCACAAGGCCACGAGCAGTACTTC.

This clonotype showed up just a few times. The V and J genes are TRBV29-1 and TRBJ2-1; weak D call: TRBD2 (6 bases). The CDR3 has 13 residues. V was shortened by 7 bases and J by 0 bases, with 10 bases between the two germline ends. Per the germline V gene, CDR1 is SQVTM and CDR2 is ANQGSEA. The CDR3 is CSGRESSYNEQFF. CDR3 nucleotides: TGCAGCGGGCGGGAAAGCTCCTACAATGAGCAGTTCTTC.

This clonotype was recorded many times. The V and J genes are TRBV7-6 and TRBJ2-1; TRBD2 matches 13 bases. Germline CDR1 reads SGHVS; CDR2 reads FNYEAQ. The CDR3 loop spans 14 amino acids. V lost 5 bases, J lost 10 bases, and 5 bases stayed unmatched. The CDR3 DNA reads TGTGCCAGCAGCCATGGACTAGCGGGAGACGAGCAGTTCTTC. Its translation: CASSHGLAGDEQFF. The full variable domain, completed using reference TRBV7-6 and TRBJ2-1, is GAGVSQSPRYKVTKRGQDVALRCDPISGHVSLYWYRQALGQGPEFLTYFNYEAQQDKSGLPNDRFSAERPEGSISTLTIQRTEQRDSAMYRCASSHGLAGDEQFFGPGTRLTVL.

This sequence joins TRBV20-1 and TRBJ2-7; D remains unclear. Germline loops: CDR1 DFQATT, CDR2 SNEGSKA (reference sequence). The CDR3 totals 12 residues. Trimming cost V 1 base and J 5 bases, with 9 bases left between them. The CDR3, as DNA: TGCAGTGCTAGAGGACCGCCGGACGAGCAGTACTTC. The encoded protein is CSARGPPDEQYF.